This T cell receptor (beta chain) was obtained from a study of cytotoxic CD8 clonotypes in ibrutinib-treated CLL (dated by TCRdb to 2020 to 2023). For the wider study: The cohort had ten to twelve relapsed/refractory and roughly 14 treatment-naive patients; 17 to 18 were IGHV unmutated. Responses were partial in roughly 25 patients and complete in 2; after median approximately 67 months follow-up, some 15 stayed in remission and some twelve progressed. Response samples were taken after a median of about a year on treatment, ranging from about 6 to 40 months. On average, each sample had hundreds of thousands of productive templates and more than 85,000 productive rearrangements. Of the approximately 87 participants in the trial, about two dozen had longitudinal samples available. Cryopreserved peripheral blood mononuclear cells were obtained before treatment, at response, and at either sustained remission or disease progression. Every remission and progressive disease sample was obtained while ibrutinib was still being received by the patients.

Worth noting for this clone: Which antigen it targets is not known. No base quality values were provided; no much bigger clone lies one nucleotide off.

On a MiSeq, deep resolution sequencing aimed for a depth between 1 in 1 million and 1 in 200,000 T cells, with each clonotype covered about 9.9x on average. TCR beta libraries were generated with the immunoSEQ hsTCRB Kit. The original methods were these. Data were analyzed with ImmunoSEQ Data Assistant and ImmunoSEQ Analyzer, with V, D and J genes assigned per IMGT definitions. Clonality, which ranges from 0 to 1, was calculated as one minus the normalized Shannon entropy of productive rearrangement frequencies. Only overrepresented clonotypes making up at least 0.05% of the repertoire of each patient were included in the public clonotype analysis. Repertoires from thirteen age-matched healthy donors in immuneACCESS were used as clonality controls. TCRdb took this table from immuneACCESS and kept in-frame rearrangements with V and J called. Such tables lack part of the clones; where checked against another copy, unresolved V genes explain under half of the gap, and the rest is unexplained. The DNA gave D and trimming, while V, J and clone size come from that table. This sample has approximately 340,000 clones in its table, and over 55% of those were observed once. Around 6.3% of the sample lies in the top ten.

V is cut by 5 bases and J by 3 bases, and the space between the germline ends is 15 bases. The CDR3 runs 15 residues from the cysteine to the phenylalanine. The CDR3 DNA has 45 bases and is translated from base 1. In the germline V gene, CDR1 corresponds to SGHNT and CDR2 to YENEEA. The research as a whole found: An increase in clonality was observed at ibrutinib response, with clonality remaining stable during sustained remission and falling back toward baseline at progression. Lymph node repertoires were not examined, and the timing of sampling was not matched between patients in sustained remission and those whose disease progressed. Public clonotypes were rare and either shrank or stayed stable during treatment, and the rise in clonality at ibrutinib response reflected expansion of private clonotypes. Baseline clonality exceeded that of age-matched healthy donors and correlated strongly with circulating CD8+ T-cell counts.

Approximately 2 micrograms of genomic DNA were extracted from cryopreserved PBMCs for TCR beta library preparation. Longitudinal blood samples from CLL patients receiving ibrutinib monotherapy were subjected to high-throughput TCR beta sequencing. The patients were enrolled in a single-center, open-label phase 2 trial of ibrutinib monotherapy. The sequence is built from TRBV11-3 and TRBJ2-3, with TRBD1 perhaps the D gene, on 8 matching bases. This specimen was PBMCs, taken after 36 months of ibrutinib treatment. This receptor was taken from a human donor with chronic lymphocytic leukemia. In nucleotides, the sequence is TGTGCCAGCAGCCTCGGGAGGACAGGGACAGATACGCAGTATTTT. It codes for CASSLGRTGTDTQYF.